These T cell receptor beta chains were read from a single sample in a study of response to subunit inactivated influenza vaccine. TCRdb called the RT-PCR reads again in MiXCR, with one record for every CDR3 protein. The table has 650,000 to 850,000 distinct CDR3 sequences, roughly 14% seen once. The starting material was PBMCs from blood, obtained less than 15 days before vaccination. These receptors all stem from a man aged 50-59 years who received an inactivated influenza vaccine. Both conserved end residues are part of each CDR3. The D gene is left open where the match is weak. Clone sizes are given selectively: once, few, many, or a class where the clone is expanded.

v_call: TRBV6-2/TRBV6-3; j_call: TRBJ2-7; clone_size: few; d_call: -; cdr3_aa: CASSYGIGGAEQYF; cdr3_nt: TGTGCCAGCAGTTACGGGATAGGCGGAGCCGAGCAGTACTTC
v_call: TRBV20-1; j_call: TRBJ2-7; clone_size: few; d_call: -; cdr3_aa: CSAGSLGLNEQYF; cdr3_nt: TGCAGTGCTGGCTCCTTGGGGCTAAACGAGCAGTACTTC
v_call: TRBV20-1; j_call: TRBJ2-2; clone_size: few; d_call: TRBD1; cdr3_aa: CSASDRGKNTGELFF; cdr3_nt: TGCAGTGCTAGTGACAGGGGGAAGAACACCGGGGAGCTGTTTTTT
v_call: TRBV3-1; j_call: TRBJ2-1; clone_size: -; d_call: -; cdr3_aa: CATSPWAADEQFF; cdr3_nt: TGTGCCACAAGCCCCTGGGCAGCCGATGAGCAGTTCTTC
v_call: TRBV11-2; j_call: TRBJ2-5; clone_size: many; d_call: TRBD2; cdr3_aa: CASSLVGGGTSGKETQYF; cdr3_nt: TGTGCCAGCAGCTTAGTCGGAGGGGGGACTAGCGGGAAAGAGACCCAGTACTTC
v_call: TRBV12-3/TRBV12-4; j_call: TRBJ2-1; clone_size: many; d_call: -; cdr3_aa: CASTESRAGNEQFF; cdr3_nt: TGTGCCAGCACCGAGTCCAGAGCGGGCAATGAGCAGTTCTTC
v_call: TRBV5-1; j_call: TRBJ2-1; clone_size: many; d_call: TRBD2; cdr3_aa: CASSLGPSGTYNEQFF; cdr3_nt: TGCGCCAGCAGCTTGGGGCCTAGCGGAACTTACAATGAGCAGTTCTTC
v_call: TRBV6-1; j_call: TRBJ2-7; clone_size: few; d_call: -; cdr3_aa: CASSEPTVYEQYF; cdr3_nt: TGTGCCAGCAGTGAACCAACAGTCTACGAGCAGTACTTC
v_call: TRBV10-3; j_call: TRBJ1-2; clone_size: many; d_call: TRBD1; cdr3_aa: CAIREGQDYGYTF; cdr3_nt: TGTGCCATCAGGGAGGGACAGGACTATGGCTACACCTTC
v_call: TRBV7-7; j_call: TRBJ2-7; clone_size: few; d_call: -; cdr3_aa: CASSLDAVGEQYF; cdr3_nt: TGTGCCAGCAGCTTAGATGCAGTAGGCGAGCAGTACTTC
v_call: TRBV25-1; j_call: TRBJ2-3; clone_size: few; d_call: TRBD2; cdr3_aa: CASSSPGLAGEGTQYF; cdr3_nt: TGTGCCAGCAGTTCCCCGGGACTAGCGGGAGAGGGTACGCAGTATTTT
v_call: TRBV5-1; j_call: TRBJ2-7; clone_size: -; d_call: -; cdr3_aa: CASSLGRGRLSYEQYF; cdr3_nt: TGCGCCAGCAGCTTGGGGAGGGGCCGCCTTTCCTACGAGCAGTACTTC
v_call: TRBV7-2; j_call: TRBJ2-3; clone_size: many; d_call: -; cdr3_aa: CASNRPGHTTDTQYF; cdr3_nt: TGTGCCAGCAATCGACCGGGACATACCACAGATACGCAGTATTTT
v_call: TRBV5-5; j_call: TRBJ1-5; clone_size: few; d_call: TRBD1; cdr3_aa: CASSLGNRQGGPQHF; cdr3_nt: TGTGCCAGCAGCTTGGGGAATAGACAGGGAGGGCCCCAGCATTTT
v_call: TRBV12-3/TRBV12-4; j_call: TRBJ2-7; clone_size: few; d_call: TRBD2; cdr3_aa: CASSLTSGVKYF; cdr3_nt: TGTGCCAGCAGTTTGACTAGCGGTGTAAAGTACTTC
v_call: TRBV6-1; j_call: TRBJ2-7; clone_size: many; d_call: TRBD1; cdr3_aa: CASSTSTGTVLYEQYF; cdr3_nt: TGTGCCAGCAGTACCTCAACCGGGACAGTACTCTACGAGCAGTACTTC
v_call: TRBV28; j_call: TRBJ2-7; clone_size: -; d_call: -; cdr3_aa: CASSLAGPRIYEQYF; cdr3_nt: TGTGCCAGCAGTTTAGCCGGGCCTAGGATCTACGAGCAGTACTTC
v_call: TRBV20-1; j_call: TRBJ2-1; clone_size: -; d_call: -; cdr3_aa: CSASVGLLPYNEQFF; cdr3_nt: TGCAGTGCTAGCGTCGGCTTACTACCGTACAATGAGCAGTTCTTC
v_call: TRBV2; j_call: TRBJ2-7; clone_size: few; d_call: -; cdr3_aa: CASSEAPEPGYEQYF; cdr3_nt: TGTGCCAGCAGCGAAGCGCCTGAGCCCGGCTACGAGCAGTACTTC
v_call: TRBV3-1; j_call: TRBJ2-3; clone_size: few; d_call: TRBD2; cdr3_aa: CASSQDLAGVTTDTQYF; cdr3_nt: TGTGCCAGCAGCCAAGATCTGGCGGGGGTAACGACAGATACGCAGTATTTT
v_call: TRBV18; j_call: TRBJ2-7; clone_size: few; d_call: -; cdr3_aa: CASSPRFEQYF; cdr3_nt: TGTGCCAGCTCACCACGATTCGAGCAGTACTTC
v_call: TRBV6-1; j_call: TRBJ2-5; clone_size: few; d_call: TRBD2; cdr3_aa: CASSPRTSGKQETQYF; cdr3_nt: TGTGCCAGCAGTCCCCGGACTAGCGGGAAACAAGAGACCCAGTACTTC
v_call: TRBV27; j_call: TRBJ2-7; clone_size: -; d_call: TRBD2; cdr3_aa: CASSETSGSRYEQYF; cdr3_nt: TGTGCCAGCAGTGAGACTAGCGGGAGCAGGTACGAGCAGTACTTC
v_call: TRBV19; j_call: TRBJ1-2; clone_size: few; d_call: -; cdr3_aa: CASRSQVTYGYTF; cdr3_nt: TGTGCCAGTAGGTCTCAAGTTACTTATGGCTACACCTTC
v_call: TRBV6-1; j_call: TRBJ2-4; clone_size: -; d_call: -; cdr3_aa: CASSEFTGASIQYF; cdr3_nt: TGTGCCAGCAGTGAATTCACGGGGGCCTCGATTCAGTACTTC
v_call: TRBV28; j_call: TRBJ2-1; clone_size: few; d_call: TRBD1; cdr3_aa: CASSFRTGGSNEQFF; cdr3_nt: TGTGCCAGCAGTTTTAGGACAGGGGGATCCAATGAGCAGTTCTTC
v_call: TRBV7-9; j_call: TRBJ2-2; clone_size: few; d_call: -; cdr3_aa: CASSLDVAPNTGELFF; cdr3_nt: TGTGCCAGCAGCTTAGATGTAGCCCCGAACACCGGGGAGCTGTTTTTT
v_call: TRBV7-9; j_call: TRBJ2-5; clone_size: few; d_call: -; cdr3_aa: CASSQIGDPQETQYF; cdr3_nt: TGTGCCAGCAGCCAGATAGGGGATCCGCAAGAGACCCAGTACTTC
v_call: TRBV6-5; j_call: TRBJ1-2; clone_size: few; d_call: -; cdr3_aa: CASSYTPRQVNYGYTF; cdr3_nt: TGTGCCAGCAGTTACACCCCTCGACAGGTTAACTATGGCTACACCTTC
v_call: TRBV5-1; j_call: TRBJ2-3; clone_size: -; d_call: -; cdr3_aa: CASSLHGTSTDTQYF; cdr3_nt: TGCGCCAGCAGCTTGCACGGTACTAGCACAGATACGCAGTATTTT
v_call: TRBV24-1; j_call: TRBJ1-1; clone_size: -; d_call: -; cdr3_aa: CATSDGSNTEAFF; cdr3_nt: TGTGCCACCAGTGATGGGTCGAACACTGAAGCTTTCTTT
v_call: TRBV20-1; j_call: TRBJ2-3; clone_size: -; d_call: -; cdr3_aa: CSARDPKRTDTQYF; cdr3_nt: TGCAGTGCTAGAGATCCCAAGCGGACAGATACGCAGTATTTT
v_call: TRBV5-1; j_call: TRBJ2-7; clone_size: few; d_call: -; cdr3_aa: CASSLDPESIYEQYF; cdr3_nt: TGCGCCAGCAGCTTGGACCCAGAGTCCATTTACGAGCAGTACTTC
v_call: TRBV29-1; j_call: TRBJ1-2; clone_size: -; d_call: TRBD1; cdr3_aa: CSVDSGTGGGYTF; cdr3_nt: TGCAGCGTCGATTCGGGGACAGGGGGAGGCTACACCTTC
v_call: TRBV6-2/TRBV6-3; j_call: TRBJ2-1; clone_size: -; d_call: TRBD2; cdr3_aa: CASSPSTSRISYNEQFF; cdr3_nt: TGTGCCAGCAGTCCTTCGACTAGCCGCATTTCCTACAATGAGCAGTTCTTC
v_call: TRBV3-1; j_call: TRBJ2-5; clone_size: -; d_call: -; cdr3_aa: CASSQVRRETQYF; cdr3_nt: TGTGCCAGCAGCCAAGTGAGGCGGGAGACCCAGTACTTC
v_call: TRBV5-1; j_call: TRBJ2-1; clone_size: many; d_call: -; cdr3_aa: CASSLGQGLYNEQFF; cdr3_nt: TGTGCCAGCAGCTTAGGGCAGGGTTTGTACAATGAGCAGTTCTTC
v_call: TRBV5-1; j_call: TRBJ2-1; clone_size: many; d_call: TRBD1; cdr3_aa: CASSLERGPLEEQFF; cdr3_nt: TGCGCCAGCAGCTTGGAAAGGGGGCCGTTAGAGGAGCAGTTCTTC
v_call: TRBV4-1; j_call: TRBJ2-1; clone_size: -; d_call: -; cdr3_aa: CASSPPPFGERFF; cdr3_nt: TGCGCCAGCAGCCCCCCCCCCTTTGGGGAGCGGTTCTTC
v_call: TRBV4-1; j_call: TRBJ2-2; clone_size: many; d_call: TRBD1; cdr3_aa: CASSQYRGDGGELFF; cdr3_nt: TGCGCCAGCAGCCAATACAGGGGAGATGGCGGGGAGCTGTTTTTT
v_call: TRBV5-5; j_call: TRBJ2-7; clone_size: -; d_call: -; cdr3_aa: CASSSFGHMGPREQYF; cdr3_nt: TGTGCCAGCAGCTCCTTCGGGCACATGGGGCCTCGCGAGCAGTACTTC
v_call: TRBV20-1; j_call: TRBJ2-7; clone_size: few; d_call: -; cdr3_aa: CSARGFGGSSYEQYF; cdr3_nt: TGCAGTGCTAGAGGTTTTGGGGGGAGCTCCTACGAGCAGTACTTC
v_call: TRBV6-2/TRBV6-3; j_call: TRBJ2-1; clone_size: few; d_call: TRBD1; cdr3_aa: CASSYKTGQGSYNEQFF; cdr3_nt: TGTGCCAGCAGTTACAAGACAGGACAGGGCTCCTACAATGAGCAGTTCTTC
v_call: TRBV7-2; j_call: TRBJ2-7; clone_size: -; d_call: TRBD2; cdr3_aa: CASSLRWGGDEQYF; cdr3_nt: TGTGCCAGCAGCTTACGTTGGGGGGGAGACGAGCAGTACTTC
v_call: TRBV12-3/TRBV12-4; j_call: TRBJ1-5; clone_size: many; d_call: -; cdr3_aa: CASSFGVNQPQHF; cdr3_nt: TGTGCCAGCAGTTTCGGGGTGAATCAGCCCCAGCATTTT
v_call: TRBV27; j_call: TRBJ2-7; clone_size: -; d_call: TRBD1; cdr3_aa: CASSQRRDREVYEQYF; cdr3_nt: TGTGCCAGCAGTCAACGTAGGGACAGGGAGGTCTACGAGCAGTACTTC
v_call: TRBV28; j_call: TRBJ1-2; clone_size: few; d_call: -; cdr3_aa: CASSSNQGTNYGYTF; cdr3_nt: TGTGCCAGCAGTTCTAACCAGGGGACTAACTATGGCTACACCTTC
v_call: TRBV29-1; j_call: TRBJ1-2; clone_size: few; d_call: -; cdr3_aa: CSVVGRTNYGYTF; cdr3_nt: TGCAGCGTTGTGGGCAGGACTAACTATGGCTACACCTTC
v_call: TRBV18; j_call: TRBJ1-1; clone_size: -; d_call: -; cdr3_aa: CASSENRDGEAFF; cdr3_nt: TGTGCCAGCTCAGAAAACCGGGACGGTGAAGCTTTCTTT
v_call: TRBV7-8; j_call: TRBJ2-1; clone_size: few; d_call: -; cdr3_aa: CASSSPSREVYNEQFF; cdr3_nt: TGTGCCAGCAGCAGCCCCTCGCGGGAAGTTTACAATGAGCAGTTCTTC
v_call: TRBV4-3; j_call: TRBJ1-2; clone_size: -; d_call: -; cdr3_aa: CASSQDWGGGGYTF; cdr3_nt: TGCGCCAGCAGCCAAGATTGGGGGGGTGGTGGCTACACCTTC
v_call: TRBV11-2; j_call: TRBJ2-5; clone_size: -; d_call: TRBD2; cdr3_aa: CASSFWGRRGRAETQYF; cdr3_nt: TGTGCCAGCAGCTTTTGGGGTCGGCGGGGGAGAGCGGAGACCCAGTACTTC
v_call: TRBV5-5; j_call: TRBJ2-7; clone_size: -; d_call: TRBD1; cdr3_aa: CASSPRQGMHYEQYF; cdr3_nt: TGTGCCAGCAGCCCCCGACAGGGGATGCACTACGAGCAGTACTTC
v_call: TRBV29-1; j_call: TRBJ1-2; clone_size: once; d_call: -; cdr3_aa: CSDYRENGYTF; cdr3_nt: TGCAGCGACTACAGGGAAAATGGCTACACCTTC
v_call: TRBV28; j_call: TRBJ1-1; clone_size: few; d_call: -; cdr3_aa: CASSPPAPNTEAFF; cdr3_nt: TGTGCCAGCAGTCCCCCGGCCCCGAACACTGAAGCTTTCTTT
v_call: TRBV18; j_call: TRBJ1-1; clone_size: few; d_call: -; cdr3_aa: CASSPGGAGTEAFF; cdr3_nt: TGTGCCAGCTCACCGGGGGGCGCGGGGACTGAAGCTTTCTTT
v_call: TRBV5-1; j_call: TRBJ2-2; clone_size: -; d_call: TRBD1; cdr3_aa: CASSPGTGLNTGELFF; cdr3_nt: TGCGCCAGCAGCCCAGGGACAGGGCTGAACACCGGGGAGCTGTTTTTT
v_call: TRBV30; j_call: TRBJ2-1; clone_size: few; d_call: TRBD1; cdr3_aa: CAWSTGTGNNEQFF; cdr3_nt: TGTGCCTGGAGTACCGGGACAGGGAACAATGAGCAGTTCTTC
v_call: TRBV6-2/TRBV6-3; j_call: TRBJ2-2; clone_size: few; d_call: TRBD2; cdr3_aa: CASSYGTSGRALVTGELFF; cdr3_nt: TGTGCCAGCAGTTACGGGACTAGCGGGAGGGCCCTAGTCACCGGGGAGCTGTTTTTT